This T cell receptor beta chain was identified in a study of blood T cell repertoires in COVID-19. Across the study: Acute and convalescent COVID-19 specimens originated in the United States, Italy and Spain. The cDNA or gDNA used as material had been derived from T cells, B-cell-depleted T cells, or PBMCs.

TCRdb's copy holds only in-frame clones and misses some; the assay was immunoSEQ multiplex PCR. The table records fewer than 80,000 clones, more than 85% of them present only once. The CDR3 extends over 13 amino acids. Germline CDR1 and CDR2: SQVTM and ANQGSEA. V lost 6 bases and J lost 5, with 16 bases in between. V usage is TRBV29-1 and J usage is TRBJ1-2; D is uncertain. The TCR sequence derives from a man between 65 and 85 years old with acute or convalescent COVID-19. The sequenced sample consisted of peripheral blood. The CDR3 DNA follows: TGCAGCGTCGGAGGACTGGACGATTATGGCTACACCTTC. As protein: CSVGGLDDYGYTF. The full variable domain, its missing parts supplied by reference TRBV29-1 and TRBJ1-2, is SAVISQKPSRDICQRGTSLTIQCQVDSQVTMMFWYRQQPGQSLTLIATANQGSEATYESGFVIDKFPISRPNLTFSTLTVSNMSPEDSSIYLCSVGGLDDYGYTFGSGTRLTVV.